Listed below are T cell receptor beta chains from one sample, sequenced in a study of shared T cell receptors in the human thymus. Libraries were prepared by immunoSEQ multiplex PCR; TCRdb keeps only in-frame clonotypes and omits some of them. The sample has some 700,000 clones, 80% to 90% seen once. The data were also submitted as part of a second study, on human thymus T cells.

The sequenced material came from thymocytes. The receptors were gathered from a girl less than two years old with a congenital heart defect. Both conserved end residues are trimmed from each CDR3.

len	v_gene	j_gene	CDR3aa
16	TRBV13	TRBJ2-5	ASSLGLRLAGFKETQY
18	TRBV18	TRBJ1-2	ASSPGRDRGRKLPNYGYT
14	TRBV28	TRBJ2-7	ASSHFRDSETYEQY
15	TRBV7-7	TRBJ1-4	ASSTTSPGQESEKLF
11	TRBV5-4	TRBJ1-1	ASSCRGGTEAF
15	TRBV29-1	TRBJ2-5	SVGGIIKQGLQETQY
19	TRBV4-1	TRBJ1-1	ASSQDGPGQGNLRFRTEAF
22	TRBV5-1	TRBJ2-3	ASSSETKNGTSGTLATSTDTQY
8	TRBV20-1	TRBJ2-1	SARTGEQF
11	TRBV5-4	TRBJ1-6	ASSLGQASPLH
11	TRBV18	TRBJ1-1	ASSPGENTEAF
16	TRBV15	TRBJ2-5	ATSRADIAGPLWETQY
12	TRBV16	TRBJ1-4	ASSQSWASEKLF
13	TRBV28	TRBJ2-3	ASTLRRGRTDTQY
14	TRBV4-2	TRBJ2-1	ASSHVTSGQYNEQF
11	TRBV6-5	TRBJ1-1	ASKRGGNTEAF
13	TRBV6-5	TRBJ2-7	ASSYAQGASYEQY
12	TRBV7-2	TRBJ2-7	ASSSGLAPYEQY
18	TRBV2	TRBJ2-3	ASSAARQRQTDLCTDTQY
13	TRBV11-3	TRBJ2-7	ASSSGDTAPYEQY
11	TRBV2	TRBJ1-2	ASSKTEDYGYT
15	TRBV29-1	TRBJ2-1	SVARWLGISGWHEQF
15	TRBV5-1	TRBJ1-1	ASSLEVGGAEHTEAF
14	TRBV5-6	TRBJ2-1	ASSLGFEQGGNEQF
14	TRBV27	TRBJ1-5	ASSLSGGAVNQPQH
11	TRBV5-1	TRBJ1-1	ASQCRENTEAF
15	TRBV5-6	TRBJ1-1	ASSLAGTGAMNTEAF
16	TRBV4-1	TRBJ2-3	ASSQDGKETFVKDTQY
17	TRBV30	TRBJ1-1	AWSRRSTSQEAMNTEAF
10	TRBV6-5	TRBJ1-2	ASKGLNYGYT
11	TRBV27	TRBJ1-2	ASRRGTNYGYT
12	TRBV19	TRBJ1-1	ASTAWGQNTEAF
11	TRBV19	TRBJ1-2	ASRDRGRGGYT
12	TRBV5-5	TRBJ1-1	ASSIRQAPTEAF
14	TRBV28	TRBJ1-1	ASDLTGGIGVTEAF
13	TRBV6-4	TRBJ2-3	ASRVSGVYTDTQY
15	TRBV10-3	TRBJ2-3	AISESKASGDTDTQY
13	TRBV6-5	TRBJ2-5	ASSSRDRVSETQY
10	TRBV6-1	TRBJ1-2	ASSEGSYGYT
12	TRBV6-6	TRBJ1-3	ASYSPGSGNTIY
11	TRBV27	TRBJ1-1	ASKGAGTGEAF
14	TRBV25-1	TRBJ1-1	ASSEGRGTGYTEAF
12	TRBV19	TRBJ1-2	ASTGLYHSYGYT
14	TRBV6-5	TRBJ1-3	ASSSEGTVSGNTIY
14	TRBV28	TRBJ1-5	ASSFFPRPTFQPQH
14	TRBV6-5	TRBJ1-4	ASSFDHETDNEKLF
15	TRBV14	TRBJ2-3	ASSQPRQGLARDTQY
13	TRBV5-6	TRBJ1-3	ASSFGRGSGNTIY
12	TRBV5-6	TRBJ1-2	ASSWGRGPYGYT
14	TRBV28	TRBJ2-7	ASSLSGTSGAYEQY
11	TRBV27	TRBJ1-6	ASSSLTNSPLH
14	TRBV2	TRBJ1-3	ASSAPGTGSGNTIY
13	TRBV6-5	TRBJ2-7	ASRYLGHRAYEQY